These 29 T cell receptor beta chains were sequenced from one sample in a study of blood T cell repertoires in COVID-19 (dated by TCRdb to the early 2020s). Libraries were constructed by the immunoSEQ multiplex PCR assay. The clones in this table, taken by TCRdb from immuneACCESS, are in-frame only. Not every clone is retained; where verified, under half of the shortfall comes from an unresolved V gene, and the cause of the rest is unknown. The sample table contains fewer than 350,000 clones; only one count was recorded for 75% to 95% of them. The ten largest account for roughly 7% of the sample. The material sequenced was peripheral blood. These receptors were obtained from a woman under 40 with COVID-19, enrolled during active disease.

The genes are TRBV29-1 and TRBJ2-3; TRBD2 matches 10 bases. The V gene end was trimmed by 4 bases and the J gene end by 5 bases; junction bases not matched to a gene: 12. CDR1 and CDR2 from the germline V gene are SQVTM and ANQGSEA. The CDR3 has 16 amino acids. CDR3 sequence: CSVVDSGLAGEDTQYF. CDR3 sequence (DNA): TGCAGCGTTGTAGACTCAGGTCTAGCGGGAGAAGATACGCAGTATTTT.

The rearrangement joins TRBV6-5 to TRBJ1-2, with D possibly being TRBD1 (5 bases). The V gene lost 2 bases and the J gene lost 2 bases, with 12 bases spanning the gap. From germline, CDR1 is MNHEY and CDR2 SVGAGI. The CDR3 contains 15 residues. The CDR3 DNA follows: TGTGCCAGCAGTTACCGACATGACAGCAACTATGGCTACACCTTC. Its translation: CASSYRHDSNYGYTF.

The V gene is TRBV9, the J gene TRBJ1-5; TRBD1 agrees at 7 bases. The CDR3 extends over 15 amino acids. CDR1 is SGDLS and CDR2 is YYNGEE in the germline V gene. J lost 4 bases, V lost 4 bases, and 8 bases had no gene match. The CDR3 DNA is TGTGCCAGCAGCCCCCGGGACAGCATTAATCAGCCCCAGCATTTT. Residues: CASSPRDSINQPQHF.

The gene calls are TRBV27 and TRBJ1-6, with a tentative D call TRBD1 (5 bases). Germline V gene lookup returns CDR1 MNHEY and CDR2 SMNVEV (reference sequence). V was shortened by 5 bases and J by 0 bases, with 17 bases between the two germline ends. The CDR3 extends over 18 amino acids. CDR3 bases: TGTGCCAGCAGTCTGGGACTTCCTGGGAGCTCCTATAATTCACCCCTCCACTTT. Its protein is CASSLGLPGSSYNSPLHF.

This chain joins TRBV2 and TRBJ2-2, with a tentative D call TRBD2 (6 bases). CDR3 length equals 14 residues. V lost 4 bases and J 4 bases, leaving 10 bases between the germline ends. Germline values: CDR1 SNHLY, CDR2 FYNNEI. CDR3 amino acids: CASSVEGGTGELFF. The CDR3 DNA is TGTGCCAGCAGTGTAGAGGGAGGCACCGGGGAGCTGTTTTTT. The full variable domain, completed using reference TRBV2 and TRBJ2-2, is EPEVTQTPSHQVTQMGQEVILRCVPISNHLYFYWYRQILGQKVEFLVSFYNNEISEKSEIFDDQFSVERPDGSNFTLKIRSTKLEDSAMYFCASSVEGGTGELFFGEGSRLTVL.

V gene TRBV9 combines with J gene TRBJ1-2; TRBD1 matches 7 bases. CDR1 and CDR2 from the germline V gene are SGDLS and YYNGEE. The CDR3 consists of 14 residues. V gave up 4 bases and J gave up 1 base; unmatched junction bases: 4. The CDR3 spells CASSLGTVNYGYTF. CDR3 DNA: TGTGCCAGCAGCCTTGGGACAGTTAACTATGGCTACACCTTC.

The V and J genes are TRBV9 and TRBJ2-7; TRBD2 agrees at 9 bases. Looked up from germline, CDR1 is SGDLS and CDR2 is YYNGEE. The CDR3 is made up of 18 amino acids. With 0 bases clipped from V and 3 bases from J, the junction kept 13 bases outside the gene matches. The CDR3 DNA reads as TGTGCCAGCAGCGTAGGGGGTAGCGGGGGCTTTGGCCTCTACGAGCAGTACTTC. As protein: CASSVGGSGGFGLYEQYF.

About this clone itself: Within the sample, other DNA sequences also encode this same CDR3. The chain is built from TRBV27 and TRBJ2-7, with D perhaps matching TRBD2 (6 bases). V was pared by 8 bases and J by 0 bases, with 14 bases between. The CDR3 contains 14 residues. CDR1 and CDR2 (germline): MNHEY, SMNVEV (reference sequence). For the CDR3, the DNA is TGTGCCAGCTCCCGAGCGGGTCTCTCCTACGAGCAGTACTTC. The encoded protein is CASSRAGLSYEQYF.

The rearrangement joins TRBV3-1 (or the pseudogene TRBV3-2) to TRBJ2-1, with 13 bases aligning to TRBD2. Germline CDR1 is LGHDT and CDR2 is YNNKEL (reference sequence). CDR3 length equals 20 residues. J gave up 2 bases and V 4 bases, and 14 bases lay outside the gene matches. As DNA, the CDR3 is TGTGCCAGCAGCCCCCTCACCGGGACTAGCGGGAAGCCTACCTACAATGAGCAGTTCTTC. Translating gives CASSPLTGTSGKPTYNEQFF.

On this clone: Other nucleotide sequences in the sample specify the same CDR3. This chain connects TRBV28 to TRBJ1-1, with D possibly being TRBD1 (5 bases). Trimming took off 7 bases at V and 6 bases at J, with 9 bases between the two ends. Germline CDR1 is MDHEN and CDR2 is SYDVKM. CDR3 length: 11 amino acids. The CDR3, as DNA: TGTGCCAGCACCCCGGGGGCTGAAGCTTTCTTT. Its translation: CASTPGAEAFF.

This clone was counted a single time. The chain uses TRBV2 and TRBJ2-1; 8 nucleotides align to TRBD1. CDR3 length: 13 amino acids. With V trimmed by 4 bases and J by 9 bases, 5 bases remained unmatched. Germline V gene data show CDR1 as SNHLY and CDR2 as FYNNEI. CDR3 residues: CASSGGRGLEQFF. The CDR3 DNA follows: TGTGCCAGCAGTGGAGGCAGGGGGCTTGAGCAGTTCTTC.

This chain uses TRBV10-3 with TRBJ2-7; maybe TRBD1 (5 bases). Germline loops: CDR1 ENHRY, CDR2 SYGVKD. CDR3 length: 11 residues. V lost 8 bases, J lost 1 base, and 6 bases lay in between. The CDR3: CAIQGSYEQYF. Written as DNA, the CDR3 is TGTGCCATCCAGGGTTCCTACGAGCAGTACTTC.

The chain joins TRBV2 to TRBJ2-5; D unclear. The V gene lost 2 bases and the J gene lost 1 base, with 5 bases spanning the gap. The CDR3 totals 13 residues. Germline V gene data show CDR1 as SNHLY and CDR2 as FYNNEI. CDR3 DNA sequence: TGTGCCAGCAGTGAATCCGTCCAAGAGACCCAGTACTTC. This encodes CASSESVQETQYF. The variable domain in full, completed from reference TRBV2 and TRBJ2-5, reads EPEVTQTPSHQVTQMGQEVILRCVPISNHLYFYWYRQILGQKVEFLVSFYNNEISEKSEIFDDQFSVERPDGSNFTLKIRSTKLEDSAMYFCASSESVQETQYFGPGTRLLVL.

This sequence joins TRBV5-1 and TRBJ2-3; D not certain. This CDR3 is built from 14 residues. Trimming stripped 0 bases from V and 4 bases from J, with 9 bases between. Germline CDR1 SGHRS, CDR2 YFSETQ. The CDR3 sequence: CASSLAPSPDTQYF. CDR3 nucleotides: TGCGCCAGCAGCTTGGCGCCAAGCCCAGATACGCAGTATTTT.

This sequence joins TRBV13 and TRBJ2-7; maybe TRBD2 (7 bases). Per germline, CDR1 PRHDT and CDR2 FYEKMQ (reference sequence). V was shortened by 5 bases and J by 3 bases, with 20 bases between the two germline ends. The CDR3 runs 16 residues. In DNA, the CDR3 is TGTGCCAGCAGCCGGGGGGCAGGGGAACCATACTACGAGCAGTACTTC. This sequence encodes CASSRGAGEPYYEQYF.

The chain links TRBV5-1 to TRBJ1-2; 9 positions agree with TRBD1. CDR1 is SGHRS and CDR2 is YFSETQ in the germline V gene. V gave up 4 bases and J gave up 2 bases; unmatched junction bases: 9. The CDR3 is 16 residues long. As DNA, the CDR3 is TGCGCCAGCAGCCTAACTGGGGACAGGGTAAACTATGGCTACACCTTC. Protein sequence: CASSLTGDRVNYGYTF.

As regards this clone: Distinct nucleotide sequences in the sample also encode this CDR3. This sequence joins TRBV9 and TRBJ1-2, with D possibly matching TRBD1 (5 bases). The V gene's germline CDR1 is SGDLS and CDR2 YYNGEE. This CDR3 spans 13 amino acids. Trimming pared 0 bases from V and 5 bases from J, leaving 8 bases between. The CDR3 DNA is TGTGCCAGCAGCGTAGGGGGCGTTTATGGCTACACCTTC. Residues: CASSVGGVYGYTF.

The V and J genes are TRBV14 and TRBJ2-3, with D possibly being TRBD1 (6 bases). This CDR3 has 15 residues. Trimming removed 4 bases at V and 0 bases at J, with 11 bases between. Germline V CDR1 and CDR2: SGHDN, FVKESK. The CDR3 sequence is CASSPYTGSTDTQYF. The DNA for the CDR3 is TGTGCCAGCAGCCCCTATACAGGGAGCACAGATACGCAGTATTTT.

V and J are TRBV28 and TRBJ2-7; TRBD1 matches at 9 bases. Germline values: CDR1 MDHEN, CDR2 SYDVKM. The CDR3 loop spans 14 amino acids. The ends lost 2 bases at V and 5 bases at J; junction bases unmatched: 4. The CDR3 loop is CASSLTGGSDEQYF. CDR3 nucleotides: TGTGCCAGCAGTTTAACAGGGGGCTCTGACGAGCAGTACTTC.

V usage is TRBV3-1 (or the pseudogene TRBV3-2) and J usage is TRBJ2-5; D possibly corresponds to TRBD1 (5 bases). CDR1 is LGHDT and CDR2 is YNNKEL in the germline V gene (reference sequence). V was clipped by 1 base and J by 4 bases, with 7 bases between them. This CDR3 comprises 13 residues. The CDR3 loop reads CASSQARGETQYF. Written as DNA, the CDR3 is TGTGCCAGCAGCCAAGCAAGGGGAGAGACCCAGTACTTC.

This clone was counted a single time. The chain has TRBV2 and TRBJ1-2, with D hard to call. Per germline, CDR1 SNHLY and CDR2 FYNNEI. The CDR3 is 12 amino acids. Trimming cost V 3 bases and J 4 bases, with 6 bases left between them. In DNA, the CDR3 is TGTGCCAGCAGTGACAGTCCCTATGGCTACACCTTC. Translating gives CASSDSPYGYTF.

The CDR3 loop reads CATSDSGLSYNEQFF. Here the CDR3 DNA reads TGTGCCACCAGTGATTCCGGACTGTCTTACAATGAGCAGTTCTTC. The chain has TRBV24-1 and TRBJ2-1, with D tentatively TRBD2 (5 bases). This CDR3 contains 15 residues. Trimming removed 2 bases from V and 4 bases from J, with 11 bases in between. Germline V gives CDR1 KGHDR, CDR2 SFDVKD.

V usage is TRBV19 and J usage is TRBJ2-7; the match to TRBD2 covers 7 bases. The CDR3 has 15 residues. V dropped 3 bases and J dropped 2; count of bases not matched to a gene: 7. The V gene's germline CDR1 is LNHDA and CDR2 SQIVND (reference sequence). CDR3 region: CASSMGGGSAYEQYF. The CDR3 DNA reads TGTGCCAGTAGTATGGGTGGCGGGAGTGCCTACGAGCAGTACTTC.

The rearrangement links TRBV24-1 to TRBJ1-2; 9 nucleotides match TRBD1. After removal of 5 bases from V and 6 bases from J, the junction contained 18 bases not matched to a gene. Germline V gene lookup returns CDR1 KGHDR and CDR2 SFDVKD. The CDR3 loop spans 18 amino acids. The CDR3 loop reads CATSGPLRGGQGRDGYTF. CDR3 DNA: TGTGCCACCAGTGGTCCCCTAAGGGGGGGACAGGGAAGGGATGGCTACACCTTC.

The chain uses TRBV6-2 or TRBV6-3 and TRBJ2-7; no reliable D call. This CDR3 spans 13 amino acids. The V gene's germline CDR1 is MNHEY and CDR2 SVGEGT. V was cut by 6 bases and J by 3 bases, with 12 bases left in between. The CDR3 protein is CASSPSLRYEQYF. Written as DNA, the CDR3 is TGTGCCAGCAGCCCCTCACTTCGCTACGAGCAGTACTTC.

The V call is TRBV15, the J call TRBJ1-6; possible D gene TRBD1, 6 bases. V was trimmed by 6 bases and J by 14 bases, leaving 23 bases between them. Germline CDR1 is LNHNV and CDR2 is YYDKDF (reference sequence). This CDR3 is built from 15 residues. CDR3 in DNA: TGTGCCACCAGAGACACAGGGAAGCGGGAGGGGTCCCTCCACTTT. This encodes CATRDTGKREGSLHF. The full variable domain, with the rest looked up from reference TRBV15 and TRBJ1-6, is DAMVIQNPRYQVTQFGKPVTLSCSQTLNHNVMYWYQQKSSQAPKLLFHYYDKDFNNEADTPDNFQSRRPNTSFCFLDIRSPGLGDTAMYLCATRDTGKREGSLHFGNGTRLTVT.

This chain uses TRBV18 with TRBJ1-2, with D hard to call. This CDR3 contains 13 residues. Germline-derived CDR1 and CDR2 are KGHSH and LQKENI. Trimming shortened V by 3 bases and J by 0 bases, and 5 bases separated the two germline ends. The CDR3 sequence: CASSPSSNYGYTF. The CDR3 DNA sequence: TGTGCCAGCTCACCCTCTTCTAACTATGGCTACACCTTC.

This clone was detected a few times. V usage is TRBV28 and J usage is TRBJ2-7, with 9 bases matching TRBD2. Germline V gene lookup returns CDR1 MDHEN and CDR2 SYDVKM. The V and J ends lost 2 bases and 7 bases, in that order; junction bases with no gene match: 6. CDR3 length: 14 amino acids. In nucleotides, the CDR3 is TGTGCCAGCAGTTTAGTTTTAGCGGGAGTTGAGCAGTACTTC. Its protein is CASSLVLAGVEQYF. The full variable domain, its missing parts supplied by reference TRBV28 and TRBJ2-7, is DVKVTQSSRYLVKRTGEKVFLECVQDMDHENMFWYRQDPGLGLRLIYFSYDVKMKEKGDIPEGYSVSREKKERFSLILESASTNQTSMYLCASSLVLAGVEQYFGPGTRLTVT.

The gene calls are TRBV30 and TRBJ1-5, with D possibly being TRBD1 (6 bases). This CDR3 has 13 residues. Per germline, CDR1 GTSNPN and CDR2 SVGIG (reference sequence). Trimming shortened V by 2 bases and J by 7 bases, and 12 bases separated the two germline ends. CDR3 sequence reads: CAWSQGGSQPQHF. As DNA, the CDR3 is TGTGCCTGGAGTCAAGGGGGATCCCAGCCCCAGCATTTT.